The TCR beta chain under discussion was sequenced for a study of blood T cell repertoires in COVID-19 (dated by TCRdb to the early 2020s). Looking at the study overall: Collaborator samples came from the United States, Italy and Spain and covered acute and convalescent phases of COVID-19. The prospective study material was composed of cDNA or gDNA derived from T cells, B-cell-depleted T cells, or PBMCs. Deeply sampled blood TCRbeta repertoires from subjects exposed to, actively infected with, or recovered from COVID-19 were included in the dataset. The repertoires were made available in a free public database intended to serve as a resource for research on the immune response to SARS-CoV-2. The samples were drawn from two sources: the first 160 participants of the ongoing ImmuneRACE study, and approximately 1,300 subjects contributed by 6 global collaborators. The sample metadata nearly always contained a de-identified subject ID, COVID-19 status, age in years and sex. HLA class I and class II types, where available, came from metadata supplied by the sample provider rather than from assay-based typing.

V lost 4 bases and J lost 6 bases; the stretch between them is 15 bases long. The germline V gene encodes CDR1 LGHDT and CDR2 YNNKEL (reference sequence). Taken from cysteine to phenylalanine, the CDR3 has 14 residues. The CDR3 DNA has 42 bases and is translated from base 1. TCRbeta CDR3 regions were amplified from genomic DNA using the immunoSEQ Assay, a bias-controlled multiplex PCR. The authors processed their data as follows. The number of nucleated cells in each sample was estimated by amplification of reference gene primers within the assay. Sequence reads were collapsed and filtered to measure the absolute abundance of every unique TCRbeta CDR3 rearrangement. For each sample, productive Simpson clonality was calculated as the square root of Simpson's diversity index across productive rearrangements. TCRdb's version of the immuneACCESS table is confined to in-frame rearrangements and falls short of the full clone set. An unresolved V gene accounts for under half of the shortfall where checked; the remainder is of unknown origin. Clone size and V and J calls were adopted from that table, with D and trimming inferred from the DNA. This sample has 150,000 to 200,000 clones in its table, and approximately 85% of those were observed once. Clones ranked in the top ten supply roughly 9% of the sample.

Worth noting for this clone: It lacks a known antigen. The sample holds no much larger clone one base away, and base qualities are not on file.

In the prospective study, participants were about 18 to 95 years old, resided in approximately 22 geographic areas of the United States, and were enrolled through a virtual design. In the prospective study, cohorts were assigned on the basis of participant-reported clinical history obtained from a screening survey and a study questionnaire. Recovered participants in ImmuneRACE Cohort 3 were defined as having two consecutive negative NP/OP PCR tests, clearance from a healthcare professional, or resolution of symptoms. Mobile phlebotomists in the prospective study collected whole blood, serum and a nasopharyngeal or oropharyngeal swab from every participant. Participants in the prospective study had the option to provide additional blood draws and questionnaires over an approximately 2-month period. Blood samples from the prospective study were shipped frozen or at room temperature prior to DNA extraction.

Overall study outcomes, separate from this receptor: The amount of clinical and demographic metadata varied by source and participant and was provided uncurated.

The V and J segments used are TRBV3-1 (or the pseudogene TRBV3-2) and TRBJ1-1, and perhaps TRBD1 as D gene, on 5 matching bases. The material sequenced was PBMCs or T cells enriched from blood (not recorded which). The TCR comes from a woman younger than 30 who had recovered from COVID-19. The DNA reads TGTGCCAGCAGCCCCCGACAGTATGCCGCTGAAGCTTTCTTT. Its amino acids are CASSPRQYAAEAFF.